The 23 T cell receptor beta chains below were found in one sample sequenced in a study of response to subunit inactivated influenza vaccine. TCRdb reprocessed the RT-PCR reads with MiXCR, giving one entry per CDR3 protein. The table lists fewer than 700,000 distinct CDR3 sequences, about an eighth of them singletons. The sequences come from PBMCs from blood, collected 45 days after vaccination. The receptors shown here come from a man aged 45-65 years who received an inactivated influenza vaccine.

This clonotype was seen at least ten times. The chain combines TRBV12-3 or TRBV12-4 with TRBJ2-5; D perhaps matches TRBD1 (5 bases). The CDR3 runs 13 residues. The V end lost 2 bases, the J end lost 1 base, and 5 bases lay between the germline ends. The CDR3 DNA reads TGTGCCAGCAGTTTAAGGGGCCAAGAGACCCAGTACTTC. Residues: CASSLRGQETQYF.

This clonotype was detected only a few times. The J gene is TRBJ2-3, the V gene TRBV6-1; D is unclear. CDR3 length: 14 residues. V lost 6 bases, J lost 0 bases, and 10 bases lay in between. Germline V gene lookup returns CDR1 MNHNS and CDR2 SASEGT. The CDR3, as DNA: TGTGCCAGCAGATCACAATCTAGCACAGATACGCAGTATTTT. This sequence encodes CASRSQSSTDTQYF.

This clonotype was seen many times. The CDR3 is CSVAGRNQETQYF. Written as DNA, the CDR3 is TGCAGCGTCGCCGGACGAAACCAAGAGACCCAGTACTTC. This sequence joins TRBV29-1 and TRBJ2-5; no reliable D call. There are 13 residues in the CDR3. Germline V gives CDR1 SQVTM, CDR2 ANQGSEA. Trimming took 6 bases from V and 0 from J, leaving 11 bases between them.

The rearrangement joins TRBV20-1 to TRBJ2-7; TRBD2 matches 8 bases. Germline V gene data show CDR1 as DFQATT and CDR2 as SNEGSKA (reference sequence). This CDR3 is 15 amino acids long. Trimming cost V 4 bases and J 2 bases; bases outside gene matches: 10. The CDR3: CSATTNIGGAYEQYF. The CDR3 region has the DNA TGCAGTGCTACCACCAATATCGGGGGGGCCTACGAGCAGTACTTC.

This clonotype appeared a few times. This rearrangement joins TRBV18 to TRBJ1-5, with TRBD1 identical over 7 bases. This CDR3 has 15 amino acids. Losses at the gene ends were 4 bases for V and 1 base for J; bases not matched to a gene: 4. Germline-derived CDR1 and CDR2 are KGHSH and LQKENI. The CDR3 DNA is TGTGCCAGCTCACGTGGACAGGCGAGCAATCAGCCCCAGCATTTT. It specifies CASSRGQASNQPQHF.

Ten or more counts support this clonotype. This chain links TRBV12-3 or TRBV12-4 with TRBJ2-3; D remains ambiguous. Trimming cost V 2 bases and J 0 bases, with 6 bases left between them. This CDR3 is 14 amino acids long. For the CDR3, the DNA is TGTGCCAGCAGTTTAATGACTAGCACAGATACGCAGTATTTT. It is translated as CASSLMTSTDTQYF.

This clonotype has only a few counts. This chain links TRBV2 with TRBJ2-1; the D gene is possibly TRBD1 (5 bases). V lost 4 bases, J lost 4 bases, and 17 bases lay in between. The germline V gene encodes CDR1 SNHLY and CDR2 FYNNEI. The CDR3 has 16 residues. CDR3 bases: TGTGCCAGCAGTGGTTTTGGGGCAGGGTCGTACAATGAGCAGTTCTTC. Translated: CASSGFGAGSYNEQFF.

This clonotype has only a few counts. The genes are TRBV7-9 and TRBJ1-4; D unresolved. CDR1 and CDR2 (germline): SEHNR, FQNEAQ (reference sequence). V lost 10 bases and J lost 0, with 15 bases in between. CDR3 length: 15 residues. The CDR3 DNA reads as TGTGCCACCAAGCGTCGAGAGGCAACTAATGAAAAACTGTTTTTT. Translation gives CATKRREATNEKLFF.

This clonotype occurred many times. The chain is built from TRBV20-1 and TRBJ2-1, with unresolved D. V was pared by 6 bases and J by 10 bases, with 16 bases between. Germline values: CDR1 DFQATT, CDR2 SNEGSKA (reference sequence). The CDR3 consists of 12 residues. CDR3 DNA sequence: TGCAGTGCCGCTAGATCTGGGGTCGAGCAGTTCTTC. Its protein is CSAARSGVEQFF.

In this sample, this clonotype turned up a few times. This CDR3 is CASSLDRLWDEQYF. DNA of the CDR3: TGCGCCAGCAGCTTGGACAGGTTATGGGACGAGCAGTACTTC. The J gene is TRBJ2-7, the V gene TRBV5-1; the D gene is possibly TRBD1 (5 bases). This CDR3 comprises 14 residues. Germline V gene sequence: CDR1 SGHRS, CDR2 YFSETQ. The V and J ends lost 0 bases and 5 bases respectively, with 12 bases between them. The whole variable domain, remainder taken from reference TRBV5-1 and TRBJ2-7, is KAGVTQTPRYLIKTRGQQVTLSCSPISGHRSVSWYQQTPGQGLQFLFEYFSETQRNKGNFPGRFSGRQFSNSRSEMNVSTLELGDSALYLCASSLDRLWDEQYFGPGTRLTVT.

This clonotype appeared a few times. The rearrangement uses TRBV20-1 and TRBJ2-5; no clear D gene. V lost 1 base, J lost 4 bases, and 13 bases lay in between. The CDR3 extends over 14 amino acids. Germline values: CDR1 DFQATT, CDR2 SNEGSKA (reference sequence). The CDR3 reads CSARVPAGRETQYF. The CDR3 coding sequence is TGCAGTGCTAGAGTGCCGGCAGGACGAGAGACCCAGTACTTC.

This clonotype appeared a few times. This chain connects TRBV12-3 or TRBV12-4 to TRBJ2-3, with D uncertain. This CDR3 comprises 14 residues. V lost 5 bases, J lost 3 bases, and 12 bases lay in between. In DNA form, the CDR3 reads TGTGCCAGCAGTCTAAGCGTCGGGACAGATACGCAGTATTTT. Translation: CASSLSVGTDTQYF.

This clonotype was counted between two and nine times. The V gene is TRBV6-1, the J gene TRBJ2-5; possible D gene TRBD1, 6 bases. V lost 5 bases, J lost 9 bases, and 19 bases lay in between. Germline V lookup: CDR1 MNHNS, CDR2 SASEGT. The CDR3 runs 14 residues. The CDR3 region has the DNA TGTGCCAGCAGTACCCCGGGACACGCCGGGGCCCAGTACTTC. Protein sequence: CASSTPGHAGAQYF.

This chain links TRBV12-3 or TRBV12-4 with TRBJ1-5, with D unresolved. The V gene lost 0 bases and the J gene lost 6 bases, with 9 bases spanning the gap. The CDR3 runs 14 residues. CDR3 coding DNA: TGTGCCAGCAGTTTAGCGGCCAGTAGTCAGCCCCAGCATTTT. This gives the protein CASSLAASSQPQHF.

This clonotype showed up just a few times. The chain recombines TRBV6-6 with TRBJ2-7; D ambiguous. This CDR3 region has 13 residues. The V and J ends lost 8 bases and 3 bases respectively, with 14 bases between them. Germline V gene lookup returns CDR1 MNHNY and CDR2 SVGAGI (reference sequence). DNA of the CDR3: TGTGCCAGCCTTAATGCCGAGAACTACGAGCAGTACTTC. Translation gives CASLNAENYEQYF.

This clonotype was seen more than once but under ten times. The chain uses TRBV10-3 and TRBJ1-5, with D unresolved. The CDR3 is made up of 15 amino acids. V lost 6 bases to trimming and J lost 3 bases, with 15 bases between them. Germline V CDR1 and CDR2: ENHRY, SYGVKD. CDR3 in DNA: TGTGCCATCAGACCTGGACTGGAAAACAATCAGCCCCAGCATTTT. Translation: CAIRPGLENNQPQHF.

V is TRBV20-1 and J is TRBJ1-1; no clear D gene. Germline values: CDR1 DFQATT, CDR2 SNEGSKA (reference sequence). CDR3 length equals 14 residues. V gave up 1 base and J gave up 0 bases, with 9 bases separating them. In nucleotides, the CDR3 is TGCAGTGCTAGAGGAGGTGGACTGAACACTGAAGCTTTCTTT. Translating it yields CSARGGGLNTEAFF.

The sample holds many counts of this clonotype. The gene calls are TRBV5-5 and TRBJ2-1; D not resolved. The germline V gene encodes CDR1 SGHKS and CDR2 YYEKEE (reference sequence). Trimming shortened V by 4 bases and J by 1 base, and 9 bases separated the two germline ends. The CDR3 is 14 amino acids. The CDR3 is CASSDGRSYNEQFF. The CDR3 region has the DNA TGTGCCAGCAGCGATGGTAGGTCCTACAATGAGCAGTTCTTC. Drawing the rest from reference TRBV5-5 and TRBJ2-1, the complete variable domain is DAGVTQSPTHLIKTRGQQVTLRCSPISGHKSVSWYQQVLGQGPQFIFQYYEKEERGRGNFPDRFSARQFPNYSSELNVNALLLGDSALYLCASSDGRSYNEQFFGPGTRLTVL.

The gene calls are TRBV6-1 and TRBJ2-7; D tentatively fits TRBD1 or TRBD2 (6 bases each). Trimming took 5 bases from V and 2 from J, leaving 28 bases between them. Germline V CDR1 and CDR2: MNHNS, SASEGT. The CDR3 consists of 19 residues. The DNA for the CDR3 is TGTGCCAGCAGTCCTCCCCGGATCGGGGGCGGACTCACAACCTACGAGCAGTACTTC. It translates to CASSPPRIGGGLTTYEQYF.

This clonotype has a count of ten or more. The V gene is TRBV5-1, the J gene TRBJ2-1; 11 bases align to TRBD2. Losses at the gene ends were 1 base for V and 4 bases for J; bases not matched to a gene: 4. CDR1 is SGHRS, CDR2 YFSETQ, per germline. This CDR3 contains 16 residues. CDR3 residues: CASSLTSGSRYNEQFF. The CDR3 bases are TGCGCCAGCAGCTTGACTAGCGGGAGTAGGTACAATGAGCAGTTCTTC.

The chain combines TRBV2 with TRBJ1-4; the match to TRBD1 covers 7 bases. Germline CDR1 SNHLY, CDR2 FYNNEI. The CDR3 extends over 13 amino acids. V shed 7 bases and J 7 bases; nucleotides not matched to a gene: 6. The CDR3 coding sequence is TGTGCCAGCAAGCCGGACAGGACTGAAAAACTGTTTTTT. It encodes CASKPDRTEKLFF. Looking up the rest from reference TRBV2 and TRBJ1-4 gives the full variable domain: EPEVTQTPSHQVTQMGQEVILRCVPISNHLYFYWYRQILGQKVEFLVSFYNNEISEKSEIFDDQFSVERPDGSNFTLKIRSTKLEDSAMYFCASKPDRTEKLFFGSGTQLSVL.

This clonotype was seen at least ten times. The chain employs TRBV12-3 or TRBV12-4 and TRBJ2-7; 7 bases fit TRBD1. Trimming took 7 bases from V and 5 from J; bases not matched to a gene: 8. This CDR3 is built from 13 residues. CDR3 bases: TGTGCCAGCAATCGGGACAGCGCGGACGAGCAGTACTTC. This codes for CASNRDSADEQYF.

This clonotype was seen a few times. The chain couples TRBV12-3 or TRBV12-4 to TRBJ2-3; 8 bases agree with TRBD2. V lost 3 bases to trimming and J lost 4 bases; unmatched junction nucleotides: 6. This CDR3 is built from 15 residues. The CDR3 sequence: CASSFGTSFPDTQYF. The CDR3 nucleotides are TGTGCCAGCAGTTTTGGGACTAGTTTCCCAGATACGCAGTATTTT.